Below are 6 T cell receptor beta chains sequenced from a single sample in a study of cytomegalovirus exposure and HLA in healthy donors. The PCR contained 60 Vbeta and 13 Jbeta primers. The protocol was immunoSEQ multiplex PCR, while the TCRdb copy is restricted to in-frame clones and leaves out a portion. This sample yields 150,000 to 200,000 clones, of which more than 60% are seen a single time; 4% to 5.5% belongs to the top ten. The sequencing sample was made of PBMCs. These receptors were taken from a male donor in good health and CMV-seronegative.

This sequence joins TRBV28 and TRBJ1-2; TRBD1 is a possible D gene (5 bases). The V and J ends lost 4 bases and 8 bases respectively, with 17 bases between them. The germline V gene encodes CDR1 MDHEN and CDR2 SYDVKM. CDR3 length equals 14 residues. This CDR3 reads CASSSSPRGVGYTF. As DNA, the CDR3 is TGTGCCAGCAGTTCGAGCCCTCGGGGGGTAGGCTACACCTTC.

The DNA of the CDR3 is TGCAGTGCTACTCCGGGACTGCTAGCTTTCTTT. Translation: CSATPGLLAFF. V is TRBV20-1 and J is TRBJ1-1, with a tentative D call TRBD1 (5 bases). The CDR3 covers 11 residues. Germline values: CDR1 DFQATT, CDR2 SNEGSKA (reference sequence). The ends were cut back, 4 bases at V and 10 bases at J, with 13 bases in the middle.

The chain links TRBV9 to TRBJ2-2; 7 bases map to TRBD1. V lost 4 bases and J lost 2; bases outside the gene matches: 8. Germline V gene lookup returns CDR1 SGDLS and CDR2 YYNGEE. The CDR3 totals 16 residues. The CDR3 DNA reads TGTGCCAGCAGCTTAACGGACAGGCGTAACACCGGGGAGCTGTTTTTT. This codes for CASSLTDRRNTGELFF.

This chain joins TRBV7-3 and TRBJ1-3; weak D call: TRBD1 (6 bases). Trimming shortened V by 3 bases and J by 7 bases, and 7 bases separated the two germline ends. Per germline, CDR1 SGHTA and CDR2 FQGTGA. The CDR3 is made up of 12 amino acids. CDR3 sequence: CASSFDRNTIYF. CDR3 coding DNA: TGTGCCAGCAGCTTCGACAGGAACACCATATATTTT.

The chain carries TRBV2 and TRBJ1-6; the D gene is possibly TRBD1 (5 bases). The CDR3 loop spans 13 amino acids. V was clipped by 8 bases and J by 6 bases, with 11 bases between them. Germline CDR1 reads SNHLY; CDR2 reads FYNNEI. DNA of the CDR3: TGTGCCAGCGGGGGGGGAGGTAATTCACCCCTCCACTTT. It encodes CASGGGGNSPLHF.

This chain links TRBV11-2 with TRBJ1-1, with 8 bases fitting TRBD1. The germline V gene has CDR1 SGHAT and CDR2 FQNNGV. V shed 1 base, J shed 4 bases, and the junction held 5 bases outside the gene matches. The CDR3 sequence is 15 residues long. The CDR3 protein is CASSLGGTGFTEAFF. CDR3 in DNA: TGTGCCAGCAGCTTAGGGGGGACAGGATTCACTGAAGCTTTCTTT.